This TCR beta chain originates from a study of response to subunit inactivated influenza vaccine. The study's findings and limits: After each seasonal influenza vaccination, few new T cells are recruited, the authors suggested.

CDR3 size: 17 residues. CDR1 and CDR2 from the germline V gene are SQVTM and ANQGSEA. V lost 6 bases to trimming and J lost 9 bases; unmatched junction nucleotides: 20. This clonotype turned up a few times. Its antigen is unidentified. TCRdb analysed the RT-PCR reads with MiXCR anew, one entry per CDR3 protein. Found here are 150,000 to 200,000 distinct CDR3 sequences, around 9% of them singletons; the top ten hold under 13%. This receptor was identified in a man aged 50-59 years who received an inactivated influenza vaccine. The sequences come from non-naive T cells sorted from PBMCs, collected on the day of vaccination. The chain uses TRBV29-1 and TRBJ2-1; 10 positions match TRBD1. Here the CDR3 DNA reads TGCAGCGTGGGCAGGGACAGGGGCCTTGGCGGTACCGGTGAGCAGTTCTTC. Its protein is CSVGRDRGLGGTGEQFF.